What follows describes a single TCR beta chain. The antigen is not known. The 5'RACE method, run with constant-segment primers, produced TCR alpha and TCR beta cDNA libraries (carrying sample barcodes and UMIs). TCRdb recomputed calls from the 5' RACE reads with MiXCR, one row per CDR3 protein. In the table there are about 540,000 distinct CDR3 sequences, 20% of which are singletons. This entry belongs to a study of T-cell memory formation after mild COVID-19. Study-level findings and limits: Clones that contracted clustered mainly in CM and EM if CD4+ and in EMRA if CD8+. What remained unconfirmed was the SARS-CoV-2 specificity of second-wave clones peaking on day 37.

Material for sequencing was PBMCs or a T cell subset sorted from them (not recorded which). The TCR was taken from an adult woman who had mild COVID-19 (a few samples of this study predate the infection). Cell type and time point are not known.

Here the CDR3 reads CATSSHGTDYNEQFF. The CDR3 DNA follows: TGTGCCACCAGCAGCCACGGGACAGATTACAATGAGCAGTTCTTC. The rearrangement joins TRBV15 to TRBJ2-1, with 7 bases identical to TRBD1. CDR3 length: 15 residues. J was trimmed by 4 bases and V by 3 bases; bases with no gene match: 6. The V gene's germline CDR1 is LNHNV and CDR2 YYDKDF (reference sequence).